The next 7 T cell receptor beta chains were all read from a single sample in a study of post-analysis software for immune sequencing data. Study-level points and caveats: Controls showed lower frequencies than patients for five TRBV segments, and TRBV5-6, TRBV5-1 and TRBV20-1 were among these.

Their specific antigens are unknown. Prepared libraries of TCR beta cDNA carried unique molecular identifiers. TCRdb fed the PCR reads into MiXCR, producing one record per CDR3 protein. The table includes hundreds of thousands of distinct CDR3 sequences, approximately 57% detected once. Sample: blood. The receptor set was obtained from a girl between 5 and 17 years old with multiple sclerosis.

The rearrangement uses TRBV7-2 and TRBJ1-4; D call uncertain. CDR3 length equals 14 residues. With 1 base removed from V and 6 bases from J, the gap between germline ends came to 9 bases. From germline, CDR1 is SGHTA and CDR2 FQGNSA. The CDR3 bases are TGTGCCAGCAGCTTAGTTACCCGAGATGAAAAACTGTTTTTT. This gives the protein CASSLVTRDEKLFF.

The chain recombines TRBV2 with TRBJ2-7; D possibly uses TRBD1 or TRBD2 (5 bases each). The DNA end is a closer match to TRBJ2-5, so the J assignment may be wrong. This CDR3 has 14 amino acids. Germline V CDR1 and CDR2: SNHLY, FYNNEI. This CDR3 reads CASRDERLRGTQYF. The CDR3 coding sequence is TGTGCCAGCAGGGACGAGCGTCTGAGGGGGACCCAGTACTTC.

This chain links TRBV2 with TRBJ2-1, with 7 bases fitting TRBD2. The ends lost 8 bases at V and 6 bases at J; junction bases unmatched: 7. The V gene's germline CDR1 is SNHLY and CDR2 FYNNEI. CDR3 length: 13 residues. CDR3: CASRRGTTNEQFF. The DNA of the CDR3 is TGTGCCAGCCGCCGGGGGACTACCAATGAGCAGTTCTTC.

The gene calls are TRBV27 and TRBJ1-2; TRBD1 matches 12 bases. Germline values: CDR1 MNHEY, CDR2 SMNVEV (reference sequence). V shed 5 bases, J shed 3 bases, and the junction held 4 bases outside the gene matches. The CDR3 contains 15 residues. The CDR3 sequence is CASSPGQGADYGYTF. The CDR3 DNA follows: TGTGCCAGCAGTCCGGGACAGGGGGCTGACTATGGCTACACCTTC.

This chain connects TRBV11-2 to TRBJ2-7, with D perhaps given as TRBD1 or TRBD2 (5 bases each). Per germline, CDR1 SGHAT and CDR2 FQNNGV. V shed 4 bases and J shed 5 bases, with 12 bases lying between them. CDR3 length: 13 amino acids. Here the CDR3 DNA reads TGTGCCAGCAGCTGGGACGGGGATCACGAGCAGTACTTC. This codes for CASSWDGDHEQYF.

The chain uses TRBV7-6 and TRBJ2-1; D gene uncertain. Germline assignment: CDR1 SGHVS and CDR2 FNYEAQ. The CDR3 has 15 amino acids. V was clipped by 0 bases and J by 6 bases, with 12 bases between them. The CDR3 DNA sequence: TGTGCCAGCAGCTTAGCGCCCTTGAGCCCCAATGAGCAGTTCTTC. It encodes CASSLAPLSPNEQFF.

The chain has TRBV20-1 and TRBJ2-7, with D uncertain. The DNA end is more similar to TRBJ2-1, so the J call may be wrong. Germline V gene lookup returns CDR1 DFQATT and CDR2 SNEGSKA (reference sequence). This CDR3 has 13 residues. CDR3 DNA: TGCAGTGCTAGTTTTCCCCCCTCCCATGAGCAGTTCTTC. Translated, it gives CSASFPPSHEQFF.